This T cell receptor beta chain was profiled in a study of blood T cell repertoires in COVID-19. At the level of the study: The analysed material was cDNA or gDNA that came from T cells, B-cell-depleted T cells, or PBMCs.

Here immunoSEQ multiplex PCR was the method, and the copy in TCRdb shows in-frame clones only, minus some. The table includes 60,000 to 85,000 clones, 86% detected once. The sequencing sample was made of peripheral blood. The sequence was collected from a human donor in a cohort sampled during active COVID-19.

The CDR3 protein is CASSLDPGPYEQYF. DNA for the CDR3: TGCGCCAGCAGCTTGGATCCAGGGCCCTACGAGCAGTACTTC. The J gene is TRBJ2-7, the V gene TRBV5-1; D may be TRBD1 (5 bases). Germline V gene lookup returns CDR1 SGHRS and CDR2 YFSETQ. The CDR3 runs 14 residues. Trimming stripped 0 bases from V and 2 bases from J, with 9 bases between.